These T cell receptor beta chains were read from a single sample in a study of cytomegalovirus exposure and HLA in healthy donors. Repertoires were generated with immunoSEQ multiplex PCR, while TCRdb's copy carries only in-frame clones and drops some. The table has about 190,000 clones, about 85% seen once. Sequencing was carried out using PBMCs. These receptors were collected from a woman in her 50s in good health and CMV-seronegative. CDR3s include the opening cysteine and the closing phenylalanine or tryptophan. A D gene is named only where the DNA matches it firmly. Expanded clones get a size class; other rows say once, few or many, or leave the size out.

V,J,length,D,size,DNA,CDR3
TRBV6-6,TRBJ1-2,13,NA,few,TGTGCCAGCAGTTACGGGGCGAACTATGGCTACACCTTC,CASSYGANYGYTF
TRBV5-4,TRBJ2-4,16,TRBD2,NA,TGTGCCAGCAGCTTGGAGGCCGGGGGGGCGGGTGGGATTCAGTACTTC,CASSLEAGGAGGIQYF
TRBV7-9,TRBJ1-2,13,NA,NA,TGTGCCAGCAGCCTGGAGGCAGGCTATGGCTACACCTTC,CASSLEAGYGYTF
TRBV5-6,TRBJ1-2,17,TRBD1,NA,TGTGCCAGCAGCCCCCCCCCGGACAGGGGACCTTTGTATGGCTACACCTTC,CASSPPPDRGPLYGYTF
TRBV7-9,TRBJ1-1,14,NA,NA,TGTGCCAGCAGCCAATACAGGCTAAACACTGAAGCTTTCTTT,CASSQYRLNTEAFF
TRBV10-3,TRBJ2-5,15,TRBD2,NA,TGTGCCATCAGTGAGTCCGGGACTAGCAGTAGGGCCCAGTACTTC,CAISESGTSSRAQYF
TRBV5-1,TRBJ2-7,15,NA,NA,TGCGCCAGCAGCTTGGCAAGTCACCGGGGGAACGAGCAGTACTTC,CASSLASHRGNEQYF
TRBV7-9,TRBJ2-5,16,TRBD1,NA,TGTGCCAGCAGCTTCCGGGACAGGGGACCTCAAGAGACCCAGTACTTC,CASSFRDRGPQETQYF
TRBV6-6,TRBJ1-1,14,NA,NA,TGTGCCAGCAGTGATCGGGGGTCGAACACTGAAGCTTTCTTT,CASSDRGSNTEAFF
TRBV29-1,TRBJ2-1,12,NA,once,TGCAGCGCCCGCCGGGGTTTACTACCCCAGTTCTTC,CSARRGLLPQFF
TRBV30,TRBJ1-2,12,TRBD1,NA,TGTGCCTTGACGACAGGGGGCTCTGGCTACACCTTC,CALTTGGSGYTF
TRBV29-1,TRBJ2-5,15,TRBD1,NA,TGCAGCGTTGAAGAGGGCAGGGGGCGGTGGGAGACCCAGTACTTC,CSVEEGRGRWETQYF
TRBV18,TRBJ1-1,14,TRBD1,NA,TGTGCCAGCTCACCGATGGACAGGGAGTTCGTAGCTTTCTTT,CASSPMDREFVAFF
TRBV5-1,TRBJ1-1,18,TRBD1,NA,TGCGCCAGCAGCCGTCGACCAGGGACAGGGGCGGGGAACACTGAAGCTTTCTTT,CASSRRPGTGAGNTEAFF
TRBV27,TRBJ1-5,16,NA,NA,TGTGCCAGCAGTCCCCATAGGGGGAAGGGCAATCAGCCCCAGCATTTT,CASSPHRGKGNQPQHF
TRBV28,TRBJ2-7,12,NA,NA,TGTGCCAGCGGCTGGCTTCCCTACGAGCAGTACTTC,CASGWLPYEQYF
TRBV18,TRBJ2-2,15,NA,few,TGTGCCAGCTCACCAAGAAACGGGAACACCGGGGAGCTGTTTTTT,CASSPRNGNTGELFF
TRBV6-6,TRBJ1-4,14,NA,NA,TGTGCCAGCACCCGAGGGGGTAAAGGTGAAAAACTGTTTTTT,CASTRGGKGEKLFF
TRBV7-9,TRBJ2-7,16,NA,NA,TGTGCCAGCAGCTCCTCCGCCCGGGGGTCCACCTACGAGCAGTACTTC,CASSSSARGSTYEQYF
TRBV6-5,TRBJ1-2,12,NA,few,TGTGCCAGCAGTTGGGCCAACTATGGCTACACCTTC,CASSWANYGYTF
TRBV6-4,TRBJ2-2,14,NA,NA,TGTGCCAGCAGTGACCCGGGGAACACCGGGGAGCTGTTTTTT,CASSDPGNTGELFF
TRBV6-5,TRBJ2-2,15,TRBD1,NA,TGTGCCAGCAGGACCGGGACAGGGGTTAGCGGGGAGCTGTTTTTT,CASRTGTGVSGELFF
TRBV4-3,TRBJ2-3,15,TRBD2,NA,TGCGCCAGCAGCCTACTAGCGGGGGGAACAGATACGCAGTATTTT,CASSLLAGGTDTQYF
TRBV2,TRBJ1-2,17,TRBD1,NA,TGTGCCAGCAGTGAAGCGGGGTTGGGACAGGGGGCGGATGGCTACACCTTC,CASSEAGLGQGADGYTF
TRBV4-3,TRBJ2-2,14,NA,NA,TGCGCCAGCAGCCAAGACAGTCGCACCGGGGAGCTGTTTTTT,CASSQDSRTGELFF
TRBV6-6,TRBJ2-3,14,TRBD2,NA,TGTGCCAGCACACTAGCGGGAGTCTCAGATACGCAGTATTTT,CASTLAGVSDTQYF
TRBV19,TRBJ1-1,15,TRBD1,NA,TGTGCCAGTAGTCCCAGGACAGGGCAGAACACTGAAGCTTTCTTT,CASSPRTGQNTEAFF
TRBV28,TRBJ2-7,11,NA,NA,TGTGCCAGCGGGCAGATCTACGAGCAGTACTTC,CASGQIYEQYF
TRBV6-1,TRBJ1-2,14,NA,NA,TGTGCCAGCACCAGGGTTCTTCCTTCAAATGGCTACACCTTC,CASTRVLPSNGYTF
TRBV4-3,TRBJ1-1,14,TRBD1,NA,TGCGCCAGCAGCGACAGGGGGGTGAACACTGAAGCTTTCTTT,CASSDRGVNTEAFF
TRBV10-3,TRBJ2-1,14,NA,NA,TGTGCCATCAGTGACGGGGGACGCTGGGATGAGCAGTTCTTC,CAISDGGRWDEQFF
TRBV19,TRBJ1-1,13,TRBD1,NA,TGTGCCAGTAGGGAGACAGGGCTCACTGAAGCTTTCTTT,CASRETGLTEAFF
TRBV11-2,TRBJ2-7,13,TRBD1,NA,TGTGCCAGCAGGGGACAGGGGAGAAACGAGCAGTACTTC,CASRGQGRNEQYF
TRBV18,TRBJ2-5,15,TRBD2,NA,TGTGCCAGCTCACCAACTAGCGGGAGGCCTGAGACCCAGTACTTC,CASSPTSGRPETQYF
TRBV7-9,TRBJ1-2,16,NA,NA,TGTGCCAGCAGCTTATCTTTCAGGGGTATACGGTATGGCTACACCTTC,CASSLSFRGIRYGYTF
TRBV27,TRBJ2-1,15,TRBD1,once,TGTGCCAGCAGTTCCCGGGACAGGGTGGCCAATGAGCAGTTCTTC,CASSSRDRVANEQFF
TRBV4-3,TRBJ1-1,13,TRBD1,NA,TGCGCCAGCAGCCATCGCGCAGGGGACAGGGCTTTCTTT,CASSHRAGDRAFF
TRBV7-2,TRBJ2-7,16,TRBD1,NA,TGTGCCAGCAGCTTATCTCAAGGACAGGGCACCTACGAGCAGTACTTC,CASSLSQGQGTYEQYF
TRBV9,TRBJ1-2,13,TRBD1,NA,TGTGCCAGCAGCGTCGGGACAGACTATGGCTACACCTTC,CASSVGTDYGYTF
TRBV6-6,TRBJ1-3,16,TRBD1,NA,TGTGCCAGCAGTTACCTGGGACAGAGCTCTGGAAACACCATATATTTT,CASSYLGQSSGNTIYF